The clone carrying this T cell receptor (beta chain) came up a few times. The sample belongs to a study of T-cell memory formation after mild COVID-19. TCRdb itself ran the 5' RACE reads through MiXCR, one entry per CDR3 protein. In the table there are about 100,000 distinct CDR3 sequences, over 8.5% of which are singletons. Trimming cost V 2 bases and J 2 bases; bases outside gene matches: 8. The CDR3 covers 16 residues. CDR1 and CDR2 (germline): SGDLS, YYNGEE. The clonotype was recovered from a man aged 18 to 35 who had mild COVID-19 (a few samples of this study predate the infection). Cell type and time point are not known. The chain employs TRBV9 and TRBJ2-3; 7 bases line up with TRBD1. What was sequenced was PBMCs or a T cell subset sorted from them (not recorded which). Written as DNA, the CDR3 is TGTGCCAGCAGCGTGTATGAGACAGGGATCACAGATACGCAGTATTTT. Protein product: CASSVYETGITDTQYF.